This record covers a single T cell receptor (beta chain). Its cognate antigen is unknown. V was shortened by 5 bases and J by 5 bases, with 15 bases between the two germline ends. The CDR3 has 14 amino acids. Germline assignment: CDR1 MNHEY and CDR2 SVGAGI. The data were obtained in a study of T-cell memory formation after mild COVID-19. Study background: In these data, TCR clusters were largely donor specific. The study's findings and limits: Researchers found some responding clones in pre-infection memory, a sign that cross-reactive memory joined. There was a balanced CD4/CD8 profile in clones contracting day 15 to 85, and later expanders leaned CD4+.

5'RACE primed at constant segments yielded TCR alpha and TCR beta cDNA libraries bearing sample barcodes and UMIs. TCRdb recomputed calls from the 5' RACE reads with MiXCR, one row per CDR3 protein. The profile covers around 150,000 distinct CDR3 sequences, with about 9.9% appearing a single time and roughly 3.8% taken by the ten largest. The V gene is TRBV6-5, the J gene TRBJ1-1, with D perhaps matching TRBD1 (5 bases). Sequenced sample: PBMCs or a T cell subset sorted from them (not recorded which). This TCR was recovered from a man younger than 35 who had mild COVID-19 (a few samples of this study predate the infection). Cell type and time point are not known. CDR3 in DNA: TGTGCCAGCAGTCAAGCCGCGGGGGGTACTGAAGCTTTCTTT. This translates into CASSQAAGGTEAFF.